These T cell receptor beta chains were read from a single sample in a study of blood T cell repertoires in COVID-19. Using immunoSEQ multiplex PCR, the repertoire was profiled, and TCRdb retains in-frame clones only, with some absent. Of fewer than 500,000 clones in the sample, 85% to 90% were seen once. The sequencing sample was made of peripheral blood. These receptors were collected from a woman aged 25 to 39 with acute or convalescent COVID-19. The CDR3 runs from the conserved cysteine through the conserved F or W. Each record gives: V gene, D gene, J gene, clone size, CDR3 protein, CDR3 DNA. The D gene is left open where the match is weak. Expanded clones get a size class; other rows say once, few or many, or leave the size out.

TRBV19	TRBD1	TRBJ2-1	NA	CASSIRAGTGNEQFF	TGTGCCAGTAGTATTAGGGCGGGGACAGGCAATGAGCAGTTCTTC
TRBV18	NA	TRBJ1-1	NA	CASSPRGSNTEAFF	TGTGCCAGCTCACCGCGGGGGTCTAACACTGAAGCTTTCTTT
TRBV24-1	NA	TRBJ2-3	NA	CATSERETQYF	TGTGCCACCAGTGAACGGGAGACGCAGTATTTT
TRBV10-2	NA	TRBJ1-6	NA	CASKVGGGYSPLHF	TGCGCCAGCAAAGTGGGGGGTGGGTATTCACCCCTCCACTTT
TRBV5-4	TRBD1	TRBJ1-4	NA	CASSQGQGRGTNEKLFF	TGTGCCAGCAGCCAGGGACAGGGGAGGGGAACTAATGAAAAACTGTTTTTT
TRBV6-5	NA	TRBJ1-2	NA	CASNPTGSNYGYTF	TGTGCCAGCAACCCGACAGGAAGTAACTATGGCTACACCTTC
TRBV18	NA	TRBJ2-7	NA	CASSPSSSYEQYF	TGTGCCAGCTCACCATCGAGCTCCTACGAGCAGTACTTC
TRBV19	NA	TRBJ1-2	NA	CASSWAATGIYGYTF	TGTGCCAGTAGTTGGGCCGCTACAGGAATCTATGGCTACACCTTC
TRBV6-2/TRBV6-3	TRBD1	TRBJ2-7	NA	CASSTRTGGSYEQYF	TGTGCCAGCAGTACCCGGACAGGGGGCTCCTACGAGCAGTACTTC
TRBV19	NA	TRBJ1-5	NA	CASSIVAYSNQPQHF	TGTGCCAGTAGTATAGTGGCTTATAGCAATCAGCCCCAGCATTTT
TRBV19	NA	TRBJ1-5	NA	CASSILRSGQPQHF	TGTGCCAGTAGTATACTACGTTCAGGTCAGCCCCAGCATTTT
TRBV5-4	TRBD2	TRBJ2-3	NA	CASSLEASGSTDTQYF	TGTGCCAGCAGCTTGGAGGCTAGCGGGAGTACAGATACGCAGTATTTT
TRBV4-1	NA	TRBJ2-3	NA	CASSQAVGTDTQYF	TGCGCCAGCAGCCAAGCAGTTGGCACAGATACGCAGTATTTT
TRBV28	NA	TRBJ2-7	NA	CASSPSGQLSYEQYF	TGTGCCAGCAGCCCCTCGGGACAACTCTCCTACGAGCAGTACTTC
TRBV9	NA	TRBJ1-5	NA	CASSEDSYQPQHF	TGTGCCAGCAGCGAAGACAGTTATCAGCCCCAGCATTTT
TRBV6-1	NA	TRBJ2-1	once	CASSELGGNEQFF	TGTGCCAGCAGTGAACTGGGGGGCAATGAGCAGTTCTTC
TRBV12-5	NA	TRBJ2-1	NA	CASGLAINGGLNNEQFF	TGTGCTAGTGGTTTGGCCATCAATGGCGGATTAAACAATGAGCAGTTCTTC
TRBV7-2	NA	TRBJ2-7	NA	CASSLLVSSEQYF	TGTGCCAGCAGCTTACTGGTCTCCAGCGAGCAGTACTTC
TRBV5-1	TRBD1	TRBJ2-7	NA	CASSSTGQYGEQYF	TGCGCCAGCAGCTCGACAGGGCAATACGGAGAGCAGTACTTC
TRBV28	TRBD1	TRBJ1-1	NA	CASRAGGWNTEAFF	TGTGCCAGCAGGGCAGGGGGGTGGAACACTGAAGCTTTCTTT
TRBV2	TRBD2	TRBJ2-7	few	CASSEGRGGTYEQYF	TGTGCCAGCAGTGAAGGTCGCGGGGGGACCTACGAGCAGTACTTC
TRBV11-3	NA	TRBJ2-1	NA	CASSPRGASWNEQFF	TGTGCCAGCAGCCCCCGGGGGGCGTCTTGGAATGAGCAGTTCTTC
TRBV2	NA	TRBJ2-5	NA	CASSDLASVTQYF	TGTGCCAGCAGTGACCTGGCTAGCGTGACCCAGTACTTC
TRBV9	TRBD2	TRBJ2-3	NA	CASSVGTSGGPGKYF	TGTGCCAGCAGCGTAGGGACTAGCGGGGGGCCCGGCAAGTATTTT
TRBV6-2/TRBV6-3	NA	TRBJ2-7	NA	CASSYLRVDYEQYF	TGTGCCAGCAGTTACCTCAGGGTTGACTACGAGCAGTACTTC
TRBV5-3	NA	TRBJ1-5	few	CARSFPDKRNQPQHF	TGTGCCAGAAGCTTCCCGGACAAGCGAAATCAGCCCCAGCATTTT